The source of this T cell receptor beta chain is a study of T cell changes during pregnancy in multiple sclerosis (dated by TCRdb to between 2018 and 2021). General notes on the study: In women with multiple sclerosis, the researchers looked at how the T cell repertoire shifted as pregnancy progressed.

According to the germline V gene, CDR1 reads SQVTM and CDR2 reads ANQGSEA. V trim: 4 bases; J trim: 2 bases; unmatched bases: 4. Including the terminal cysteine and phenylalanine, the CDR3 comprises 13 residues. Only the CDR3 portion is preserved as DNA: 39 bases, with reading frame beginning at the first base. Library prep was done by the immunoSEQ multiplex PCR assay. The table comes from immuneACCESS by way of TCRdb, which keeps in-frame sequences with V and J called. Part of the clones is missing from these tables; in studies checked, under half for an unresolved V gene and the rest for unknown reasons. The sample table contains 91,000 or so clones; only one count was recorded for approximately 93% of them. Jointly, the top ten make up about 0.98% of the sample. In its sample, this clone was seen once. Its specific antigen is unknown. Within one base of it there is no much larger clone, and no base qualities were kept.

This receptor chain uses TRBV29-1 and TRBJ1-2; 7 bases in the middle match TRBD1. The specimen was peripheral blood, collected after pregnancy. The TCR comes from a female donor with multiple sclerosis, enrolled in a pregnancy study. The nucleotide sequence is TGCAGCGTTGCCGAGACAGGGAACTATGGCTACACCTTC. The translation is CSVAETGNYGYTF.